This TCR beta chain was obtained from a study of T cells expressing NK-cell markers. At the level of the study: Obtained from sorted CD3+CD56+NKG2C+, CD3+CD56+NKG2C- and CD3+CD56-NKG2C+ T cells were the TCR beta repertoires.

Notes on this clonotype: The target antigen is unknown.

TCRdb reprocessed the 5' RACE reads and keeps a single row for each CDR3 protein, giving no DNA. In all, the sample yields about 180,000 distinct CDR3 sequences. The CDR3 has 12 residues. From germline, CDR1 is MNHNY and CDR2 SVGAGI (reference sequence). Study-wide results and caveats: As a fraction of CD8+ T cells, dominant NKG2C+ clonotypes reached roughly 1.0-7.5% in six donors. It is unclear if expanded NKG2C-expressing clones target HCMV antigens. In a handful of donors, dominant clonotypes made up about 28.3-65% of CD3+CD56-NKG2C+ cells.

This TCR was recovered from a man aged 18-69 years in good health. Material: blood T cells: a sorted CD56 or NKG2C T cell subset, CD4+ or CD8+ T cells, or bulk PBMC T cells (not recorded which). V and J are TRBV6-6 and TRBJ2-7. CDR3 protein: CASSLGHYEQYF.